Detailed here is one T cell receptor (beta chain). These data are taken from a study of blood T cell repertoires in COVID-19. For the study at large: The study drew acute and convalescent COVID-19 samples from the United States, Italy and Spain.

Authors' data handling: How many nucleated cells were present was estimated from reference gene primer amplification. Generated by immunoSEQ multiplex PCR, the TCRdb table keeps only in-frame clones and is missing some. V and J calls and clone size follow that table, whereas D and trimming were derived from the DNA. The data hold about 500,000 clones, with roughly 87% observed a single time. Trimming took off 0 bases at V and 8 bases at J, with 13 bases between the two ends. The germline V gene encodes CDR1 LGHDT and CDR2 YNNKEL (reference sequence). The CDR3 spans 14 residues. The source of this sequence is a man between 18 and 35 years old with COVID-19, enrolled during active disease. The chain recombines TRBV3-1 (or the pseudogene TRBV3-2) with TRBJ1-2, with a weak D call TRBD1 (6 bases). The sequencing input was peripheral blood. This CDR3 reads CASSQDEQGRGYTF. The CDR3 nucleotides read TGTGCCAGCAGCCAAGACGAGCAGGGGAGAGGCTACACCTTC.